These T cell receptor beta chains were read from a single sample in a study of blood T cells in healthy people across ages. TCRdb itself ran the 5' RACE reads through MiXCR, one entry per CDR3 protein. The profile covers 800,000 to 950,000 distinct CDR3 sequences, with about 48% appearing a single time and about an eighth taken by the ten largest. The sample consisted of blood. These receptors originate from a man aged 25-40 years in good health. Both conserved end residues are part of each CDR3. The order of the fields is clone size, V gene, J gene, D gene, CDR3 DNA, CDR3 protein. The D gene is left open where the match is weak. Some rows mark clone size as missing; the rest say once, few, many or name a class of expanded clone.

abundance: -
v_gene: TRBV30
j_gene: TRBJ2-1
d_gene: -
CDR3nt: TGTGCTGGGAGTATCTACAATGAGCAGTTCTTC
CDR3aa: CAGSIYNEQFF

abundance: -
v_gene: TRBV10-3
j_gene: TRBJ2-3
d_gene: TRBD1
CDR3nt: TGTGCCATCAGAGAGGGACAGGGGGTACCAGATACGCAGTATTTT
CDR3aa: CAIREGQGVPDTQYF

abundance: once
v_gene: TRBV9
j_gene: TRBJ2-7
d_gene: -
CDR3nt: TGTGCCAGCAGCGCAGGGACGACCGACAGGCTTTACGAGCAGTACTTC
CDR3aa: CASSAGTTDRLYEQYF

abundance: once
v_gene: TRBV3-1
j_gene: TRBJ2-3
d_gene: -
CDR3nt: TGTGCCAGCAGCCCTCCCCCGGGACTGGGCACAGATACGCAGTATTTT
CDR3aa: CASSPPPGLGTDTQYF

abundance: -
v_gene: TRBV9
j_gene: TRBJ2-1
d_gene: -
CDR3nt: TGTGCCAGCAGCGACCAGGGTTCCCCTTGGGATGAGCAGTTCTTC
CDR3aa: CASSDQGSPWDEQFF

abundance: -
v_gene: TRBV5-1
j_gene: TRBJ2-1
d_gene: -
CDR3nt: TGCGCCAGCAGCCCGTCGGGAGGGGGCGCGGGATATGAGCAGTTCTTC
CDR3aa: CASSPSGGGAGYEQFF

abundance: -
v_gene: TRBV6-5
j_gene: TRBJ2-5
d_gene: -
CDR3nt: TGTGCCAGCAGTTACGGTACAGGACCTAGAGAGCAGTACTTC
CDR3aa: CASSYGTGPREQYF

abundance: -
v_gene: TRBV14
j_gene: TRBJ1-6
d_gene: -
CDR3nt: TGTGCCAGCAGCCAAGATGAGGACCGGAGCTCCTATAATTCACCCCTCCACTTT
CDR3aa: CASSQDEDRSSYNSPLHF

abundance: few
v_gene: TRBV30
j_gene: TRBJ2-5
d_gene: -
CDR3nt: TGTGCCTGGAGTCAGCTGTCGTACCAAGAGACCCAGTACTTC
CDR3aa: CAWSQLSYQETQYF

abundance: once
v_gene: TRBV10-3
j_gene: TRBJ2-3
d_gene: -
CDR3nt: TGTGCCATCAGTAGTAGCCCTCCTAGCACAGATACGCAGTATTTT
CDR3aa: CAISSSPPSTDTQYF

abundance: -
v_gene: TRBV7-9
j_gene: TRBJ2-7
d_gene: TRBD2
CDR3nt: TGTGCCAGCAGTTTAACGGGGGGGCCCTCCTACGAGCAGTACTTC
CDR3aa: CASSLTGGPSYEQYF

abundance: many
v_gene: TRBV29-1
j_gene: TRBJ2-5
d_gene: -
CDR3nt: TGCAGCGGTAACAGGGACCAAGAGACCCAGTACTTC
CDR3aa: CSGNRDQETQYF

abundance: few
v_gene: TRBV12-3/TRBV12-4
j_gene: TRBJ2-7
d_gene: TRBD1
CDR3nt: TGTGCCAGCACCCCTGAGGGGGCCGTGTCCTACGAGCAGTACTTC
CDR3aa: CASTPEGAVSYEQYF

abundance: -
v_gene: TRBV20-1
j_gene: TRBJ2-5
d_gene: -
CDR3nt: TGCAGTCTCGCCGGGCTAGTTGTGGGTCAGTACTTC
CDR3aa: CSLAGLVVGQYF

abundance: -
v_gene: TRBV4-2
j_gene: TRBJ2-1
d_gene: -
CDR3nt: TGTGCCAGCAGCCAAGTCGCGGAGGAAACCCACAATGAGCAGCTCTTC
CDR3aa: CASSQVAEETHNEQLF

abundance: few
v_gene: TRBV4-2
j_gene: TRBJ2-2
d_gene: -
CDR3nt: TGTGCCAGCAGCCAAGACGACACCGGGGAGCTGTTTTTT
CDR3aa: CASSQDDTGELFF

abundance: few
v_gene: TRBV18
j_gene: TRBJ2-1
d_gene: TRBD2
CDR3nt: TGTGCCAGCTCACCCCGGGGGGTTACTAGCGGTTACAATGAGCAGTTCTTC
CDR3aa: CASSPRGVTSGYNEQFF

abundance: few
v_gene: TRBV7-2
j_gene: TRBJ2-3
d_gene: TRBD2
CDR3nt: TGTGCCAGCGGGAAATCCGCGGGGGGCAGCACAGATACGCAGTATTTT
CDR3aa: CASGKSAGGSTDTQYF

abundance: -
v_gene: TRBV3-1
j_gene: TRBJ2-3
d_gene: TRBD1
CDR3nt: TGTGCCAGCAGCCCGACCCTTGGACAGGGGGGAACAGATACGCAGTATTTT
CDR3aa: CASSPTLGQGGTDTQYF

abundance: -
v_gene: TRBV12-3/TRBV12-4
j_gene: TRBJ2-3
d_gene: -
CDR3nt: TGTGCCAGCACCCTAGGGACAATTACGCAGTATTTT
CDR3aa: CASTLGTITQYF

abundance: -
v_gene: TRBV11-2
j_gene: TRBJ2-1
d_gene: TRBD1
CDR3nt: TGTGCCAGCAGCCCCGGGACAGGGGGTGTAGGTGAGCAGTTCTTC
CDR3aa: CASSPGTGGVGEQFF

abundance: -
v_gene: TRBV20-1
j_gene: TRBJ1-5
d_gene: -
CDR3nt: TGCAGTGCTAGACGCGGACCGTCGGATCAGCCCCAGCATTTT
CDR3aa: CSARRGPSDQPQHF

abundance: -
v_gene: TRBV3-1
j_gene: TRBJ2-3
d_gene: TRBD2
CDR3nt: TGTGCCAGCAGCCAAGCGCACAGCGGGGGGGGCACAGATACGCAGTATTTT
CDR3aa: CASSQAHSGGGTDTQYF